The TCR beta chain under discussion was sequenced for a study of blood T cell repertoires in COVID-19. Overall study context: There were acute and convalescent COVID-19 samples, and they came from the United States, Italy and Spain. Nucleic acid was either cDNA or gDNA, and it came from T cells, B-cell-depleted T cells, or PBMCs.

In the study's own analysis: Reference gene primers were amplified, and this amplification served to estimate nucleated cell counts. Sequencing was performed with immunoSEQ multiplex PCR; in TCRdb, only in-frame clones are kept and a portion is missing. That table supplies the V and J calls and clone size; D and trimming were determined from the DNA. The table has 200,000 or so clones, about four fifths seen once. CDR1 is SGHTS, CDR2 YDEGEE, per germline. CDR3 length: 17 amino acids. The V end was cut by 4 bases, the J end by 4 bases, with 23 bases between. The receptor's source is a woman older than 75 with COVID-19, enrolled during active disease. Sequenced: peripheral blood. The chain combines TRBV5-8 with TRBJ1-2; D call uncertain. The CDR3 DNA is TGTGCCAGCAGCCACCCTATGAGACTTCTTCAAGGCTATGGCTACACCTTC. Its protein product is CASSHPMRLLQGYGYTF.